This T cell receptor beta chain was sequenced in a study of cytomegalovirus exposure and HLA in healthy donors. General study points: Across donors, presence/absence analyses took sequencing depth to be roughly uniform.

Notes on this clone: Its antigen is unknown.

PCR primers comprised 60 Vbeta and 13 Jbeta primers. Sequencing used immunoSEQ multiplex PCR; TCRdb keeps in-frame clones, though not all of them. The data hold roughly 120,000 clones, with about 64% observed a single time. The junction had 12 bases not matched to a gene; V was cut back by 4 bases and J by 11 bases. This CDR3 contains 14 residues. In germline, CDR1 is SGHTA, CDR2 FQGNSA. The rearrangement links TRBV7-2 to TRBJ1-1; 8 positions match TRBD1. Sequenced input: PBMCs. This receptor was obtained from a man younger than 30 in good health and CMV-seropositive. The CDR3 bases are TGTGCCAGCAGCTCGCGAGGACAGGGTTTTGGCGCTTTCTTT. It codes for CASSSRGQGFGAFF.